Listed here are 20 T cell receptor beta chains from one sample, sequenced in a study of graft-versus-host responses after intestinal transplantation. Assay: immunoSEQ multiplex PCR; the TCRdb copy retains only in-frame clones and omits some. The sample lists roughly 120,000 clones; around 94% were seen once. No antigen is known for these receptors. Sequencing was performed on unstimulated CD8+ T cells sorted from spleen or lymph node cells, taken before transplant. These receptors all stem from a human donor who was the organ donor for an intestinal transplant.

The V and J genes are TRBV30 and TRBJ2-7, with D unclear. CDR3 length: 11 amino acids. Trimming removed 4 bases from V and 6 bases from J, with 10 bases in between. Per germline, CDR1 GTSNPN and CDR2 SVGIG (reference sequence). DNA for the CDR3: TGTGCCTGGACCGAGGAAACCGAGCAGTACTTC. Translation gives CAWTEETEQYF.

The chain has TRBV9 and TRBJ2-3; a weak D match, TRBD2 (6 bases). CDR3 length: 14 residues. CDR1 and CDR2 from the germline V gene are SGDLS and YYNGEE. V dropped 0 bases and J dropped 2 bases, with 7 bases sitting between them. This CDR3 is CASSVAGDTDTQYF. The CDR3 DNA reads TGTGCCAGCAGCGTAGCGGGAGACACAGATACGCAGTATTTT.

The CDR3 sequence: CASSGTSGKKTQYF. In DNA, the CDR3 is TGTGCCAGCAGCGGGACTAGCGGGAAAAAGACCCAGTACTTC. The V gene is TRBV6-5, the J gene TRBJ2-5; 13 bases are shared with TRBD2. The CDR3 extends over 14 amino acids. J was trimmed by 6 bases and V by 6 bases; bases with no gene match: 4. The V gene's germline CDR1 is MNHEY and CDR2 SVGAGI.

This chain connects TRBV28 to TRBJ2-5; 7 nucleotides align to TRBD2. The J call may be faulty, since TRBJ2-7 better matches the DNA end. Germline loops: CDR1 MDHEN, CDR2 SYDVKM. This CDR3 has 14 residues. The CDR3 region is CASSLSAGFYEQYF. CDR3 nucleotides: TGTGCCAGCAGTTTATCAGCGGGATTCTACGAGCAGTACTTC.

This chain links TRBV29-1 with TRBJ2-3; 11 bases fit TRBD2. The CDR3 consists of 13 residues. Germline values: CDR1 SQVTM, CDR2 ANQGSEA. V was pared by 6 bases and J by 5 bases, with 4 bases of the junction left unmatched. This CDR3 reads CSVTSGSLDTQYF. The CDR3 coding sequence is TGCAGCGTCACTAGCGGGAGTTTAGATACGCAGTATTTT.

The chain recombines TRBV5-1 with TRBJ2-3, with 14 bases matching TRBD2. CDR3 length equals 19 residues. The germline V gene encodes CDR1 SGHRS and CDR2 YFSETQ. Trimming at V came to 0 bases and at J to 4 bases, leaving 10 bases not matched to a gene. The CDR3 spells CASSLGGLAGVGGPDTQYF. As DNA, the CDR3 is TGCGCCAGCAGCTTGGGGGGACTAGCGGGAGTCGGTGGACCAGATACGCAGTATTTT.

The chain joins TRBV6-5 to TRBJ2-2; no firm D call. The germline CDR1 and CDR2 sequences are MNHEY and SVGAGI. The CDR3 totals 14 residues. Trimming removed 0 bases from V and 8 bases from J, with 10 bases in between. The CDR3 here is CASSYSAVPGELFF. Written as DNA, the CDR3 is TGTGCCAGCAGTTACTCGGCCGTTCCGGGGGAGCTGTTTTTT.

V gene TRBV7-8 combines with J gene TRBJ1-4, with D maybe TRBD1 (6 bases). V was pared by 5 bases and J by 3 bases, with 16 bases between. CDR1 and CDR2 (germline): SGHVS, FQNEAQ. CDR3 length equals 16 residues. As DNA, the CDR3 is TGTGCCAGCAGCGTCGGGACAATTACTCCTAATGAAAAACTGTTTTTT. Translating gives CASSVGTITPNEKLFF.

This chain connects TRBV6-6 to TRBJ1-2, with D possibly TRBD1 on 5 matching bases. V lost 2 bases, J lost 6 bases, and 16 bases lay in between. The CDR3 length is 15 residues. CDR1 MNHNY and CDR2 SVGAGI come from the germline V gene (reference sequence). The CDR3 DNA is TGTGCCAGCAGTTACGGTGGGGGACTCACAGATGGCTACACCTTC. Residues: CASSYGGGLTDGYTF.

The J gene is TRBJ2-3, the V gene TRBV6-5; 8 bases align to TRBD1. CDR3 size: 15 residues. J gave up 2 bases and V 4 bases, and 5 bases lay outside the gene matches. Germline V gives CDR1 MNHEY, CDR2 SVGAGI. CDR3 region: CASSSTGVFTDTQYF. The CDR3 bases are TGTGCCAGCAGTTCGACAGGGGTTTTCACAGATACGCAGTATTTT.

This clone was observed once. The rearrangement links TRBV5-1 to TRBJ2-3; 7 bases align to TRBD2. J gave up 4 bases and V 2 bases, and 4 bases lay outside the gene matches. The CDR3 contains 14 residues. The germline V gene has CDR1 SGHRS and CDR2 YFSETQ. The CDR3 DNA sequence: TGCGCCAGCAGCTTAGGACTAGAGGCAGATACGCAGTATTTT. This codes for CASSLGLEADTQYF.

The V and J genes are TRBV11-2 and TRBJ2-7; 11 nucleotides match TRBD2. V trimming: 4 bases; J trimming: 3 bases; junction bases outside the gene matches: 8. The CDR3 has 16 residues. Germline V CDR1 and CDR2: SGHAT, FQNNGV. The CDR3 is CASSSSSGRTLYEQYF. The CDR3 region has the DNA TGTGCCAGCAGCTCCTCTAGCGGGAGGACCCTCTACGAGCAGTACTTC.

The chain combines TRBV5-6 with TRBJ1-2; D might be TRBD1 (6 bases). The CDR3 is made up of 17 amino acids. Looked up from germline, CDR1 is SGHDT and CDR2 is YYEEEE. V lost 2 bases and J lost 0, with 17 bases in between. CDR3 residues: CASSFSTGPNSNYGYTF. CDR3 coding DNA: TGTGCCAGCAGCTTTAGTACAGGGCCTAACTCTAACTATGGCTACACCTTC.

The CDR3 DNA reads TGTGCCAGCAGCCAAGACCTGGGGGGTAACACTGAAGCTTTCTTT. Translating gives CASSQDLGGNTEAFF. This chain links TRBV14 with TRBJ1-1; a weak D match, TRBD1 (5 bases). V was shortened by 0 bases and J by 2 bases, with 10 bases between the two germline ends. Per germline, CDR1 SGHDN and CDR2 FVKESK. The CDR3 extends over 15 amino acids.

This clone was counted once. The chain's CDR3 is CSVEDRALYTEAFF. The CDR3 DNA is TGCAGCGTTGAAGACAGGGCTCTGTACACTGAAGCTTTCTTT. The chain is built from TRBV29-1 and TRBJ1-1; a possible D gene is TRBD1 (5 bases). The ends were cut back, 0 bases at V and 3 bases at J, with 11 bases in the middle. In germline, CDR1 is SQVTM, CDR2 ANQGSEA. This CDR3 has 14 residues.

V and J are TRBV6-1 and TRBJ1-2, with 9 nucleotides matching TRBD1. Germline assignment: CDR1 MNHNS and CDR2 SASEGT. The J segment lost 8 bases and the V segment lost 5 bases, leaving 3 bases of the junction unmatched. The CDR3 length is 12 residues. The CDR3: CASSRTGEGYTF. The CDR3 region has the DNA TGTGCCAGCAGTAGGACAGGGGAGGGCTACACCTTC.

The genes are TRBV11-2 and TRBJ1-4; 7 nucleotides agree with TRBD1. Germline V gene sequence: CDR1 SGHAT, CDR2 FQNNGV. J lost 4 bases, V lost 8 bases, and 4 bases had no gene match. The CDR3 has 13 amino acids. CDR3 region: CASSQGLNEKLFF. DNA of the CDR3: TGTGCCAGCTCACAGGGGCTTAATGAAAAACTGTTTTTT.

This chain links TRBV5-1 with TRBJ1-2; D perhaps matches TRBD1 (5 bases). The germline V gene encodes CDR1 SGHRS and CDR2 YFSETQ. The CDR3 runs 13 residues. V was clipped by 6 bases and J by 5 bases, with 14 bases between them. CDR3 region: CASKVGTKYGYTF. The CDR3 DNA reads TGCGCCAGCAAGGTCGGGACGAAATATGGCTACACCTTC.

The chain has TRBV7-9 and TRBJ2-1; TRBD2 aligns across 7 bases. V lost 5 bases, J lost 0 bases, and 10 bases stayed unmatched. Germline V CDR1 and CDR2: SEHNR, FQNEAQ (reference sequence). The CDR3 loop spans 17 amino acids. CDR3 loop: CASSPNGLAASYNEQFF. CDR3 nucleotide sequence: TGTGCCAGCAGCCCGAACGGCCTAGCGGCCTCCTACAATGAGCAGTTCTTC.

This clone has just one count. This chain links TRBV5-1 with TRBJ2-3, with 12 bases identical to TRBD2. Germline V lookup: CDR1 SGHRS, CDR2 YFSETQ. Trimming at V came to 0 bases and at J to 0 bases, leaving 8 bases not matched to a gene. The CDR3 is made up of 19 amino acids. CDR3 loop: CASSLALPSGRGSTDTQYF. DNA of the CDR3: TGCGCCAGCAGCTTGGCCCTGCCTAGCGGGAGGGGGAGCACAGATACGCAGTATTTT. The complete variable domain, with remaining parts taken from reference TRBV5-1 and TRBJ2-3, reads KAGVTQTPRYLIKTRGQQVTLSCSPISGHRSVSWYQQTPGQGLQFLFEYFSETQRNKGNFPGRFSGRQFSNSRSEMNVSTLELGDSALYLCASSLALPSGRGSTDTQYFGPGTRLTVL.